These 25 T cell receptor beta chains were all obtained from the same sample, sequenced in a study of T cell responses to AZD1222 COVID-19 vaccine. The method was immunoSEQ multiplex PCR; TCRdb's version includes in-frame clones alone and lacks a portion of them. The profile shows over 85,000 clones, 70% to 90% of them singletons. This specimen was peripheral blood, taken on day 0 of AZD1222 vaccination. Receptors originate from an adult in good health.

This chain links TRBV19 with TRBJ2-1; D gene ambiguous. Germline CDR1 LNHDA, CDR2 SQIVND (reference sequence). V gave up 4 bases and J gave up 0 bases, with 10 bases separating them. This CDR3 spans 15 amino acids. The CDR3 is CASSTRVSSYNEQFF. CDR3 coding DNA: TGTGCCAGTAGTACTCGGGTGAGCTCCTACAATGAGCAGTTCTTC.

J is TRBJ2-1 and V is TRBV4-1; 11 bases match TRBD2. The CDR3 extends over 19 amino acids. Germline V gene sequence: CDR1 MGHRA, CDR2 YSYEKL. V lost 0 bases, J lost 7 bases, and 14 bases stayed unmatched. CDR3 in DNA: TGCGCCAGCAGCCAAGATCGAGAACTAGCGGGAGCGGGTCGTAATGAGCAGTTCTTC. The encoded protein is CASSQDRELAGAGRNEQFF.

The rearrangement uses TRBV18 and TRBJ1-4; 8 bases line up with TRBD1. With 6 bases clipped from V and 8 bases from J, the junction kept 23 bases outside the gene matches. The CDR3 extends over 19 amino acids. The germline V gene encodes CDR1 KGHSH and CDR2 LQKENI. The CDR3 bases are TGTGCCAGCTCGCCAGAACTTGACAGGGGACCTTTTCTTCGGGAAAAACTGTTTTTT. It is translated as CASSPELDRGPFLREKLFF.

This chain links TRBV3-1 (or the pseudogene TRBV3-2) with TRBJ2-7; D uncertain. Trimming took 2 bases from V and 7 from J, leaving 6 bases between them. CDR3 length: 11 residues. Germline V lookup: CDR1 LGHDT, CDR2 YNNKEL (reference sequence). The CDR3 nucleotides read TGTGCCAGCAGCCAAACCAGGGAGCAGTACTTC. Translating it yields CASSQTREQYF.

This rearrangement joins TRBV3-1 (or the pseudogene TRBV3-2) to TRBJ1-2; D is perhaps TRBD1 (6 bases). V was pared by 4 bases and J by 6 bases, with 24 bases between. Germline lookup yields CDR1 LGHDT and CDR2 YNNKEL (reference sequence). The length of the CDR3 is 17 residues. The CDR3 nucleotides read TGTGCCAGCAGCCTTGAGAAAAAGGGGGAGCGGGCCCATGGCTACACCTTC. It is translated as CASSLEKKGERAHGYTF.

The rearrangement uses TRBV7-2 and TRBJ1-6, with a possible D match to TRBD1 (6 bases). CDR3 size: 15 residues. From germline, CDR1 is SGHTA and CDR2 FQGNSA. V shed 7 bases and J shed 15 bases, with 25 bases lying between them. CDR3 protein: CASNVPRGPGAILHF. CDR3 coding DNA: TGTGCCAGCAACGTCCCGAGAGGGCCGGGGGCGATCCTCCACTTT.

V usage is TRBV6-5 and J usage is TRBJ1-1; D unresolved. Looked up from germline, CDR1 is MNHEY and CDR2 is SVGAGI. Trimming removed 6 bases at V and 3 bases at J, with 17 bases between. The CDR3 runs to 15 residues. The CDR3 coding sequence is TGTGCCAGCAGCGCGTTGAGTGGCTACGACACTGAAGCTTTCTTT. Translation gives CASSALSGYDTEAFF.

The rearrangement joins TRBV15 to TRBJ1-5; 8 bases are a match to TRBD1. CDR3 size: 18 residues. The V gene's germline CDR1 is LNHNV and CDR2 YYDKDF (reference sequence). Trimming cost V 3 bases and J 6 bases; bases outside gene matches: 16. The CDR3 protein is CATSSLDFSRGQRQPQHF. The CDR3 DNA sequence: TGTGCCACCAGCAGCCTTGACTTTTCCAGGGGGCAACGTCAGCCCCAGCATTTT.

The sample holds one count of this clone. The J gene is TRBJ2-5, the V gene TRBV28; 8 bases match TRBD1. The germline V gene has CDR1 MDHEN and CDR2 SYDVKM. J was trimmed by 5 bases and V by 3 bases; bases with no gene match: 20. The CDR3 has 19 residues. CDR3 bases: TGTGCCAGCAGTTTTAGTTCAAGTTTGACAGGGGTATTGGAGGAGACCCAGTACTTC. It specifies CASSFSSSLTGVLEETQYF.

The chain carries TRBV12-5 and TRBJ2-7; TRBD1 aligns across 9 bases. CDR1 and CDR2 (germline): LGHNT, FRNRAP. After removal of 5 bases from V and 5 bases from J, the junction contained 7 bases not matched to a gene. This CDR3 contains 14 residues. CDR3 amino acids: CASGPGTGFDEQYF. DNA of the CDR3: TGTGCTAGTGGTCCGGGGACAGGGTTTGACGAGCAGTACTTC. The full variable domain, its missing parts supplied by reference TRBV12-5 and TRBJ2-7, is DARVTQTPRHKVTEMGQEVTMRCQPILGHNTVFWYRQTMMQGLELLAYFRNRAPLDDSGMPKDRFSAEMPDATLATLKIQPSEPRDSAVYFCASGPGTGFDEQYFGPGTRLTVT.

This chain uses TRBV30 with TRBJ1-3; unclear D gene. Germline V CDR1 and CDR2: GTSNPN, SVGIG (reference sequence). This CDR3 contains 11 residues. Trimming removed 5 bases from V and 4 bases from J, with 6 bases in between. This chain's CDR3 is CAWSSGNTIYF. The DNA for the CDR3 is TGTGCCTGGTCTTCGGGAAACACCATATATTTT.

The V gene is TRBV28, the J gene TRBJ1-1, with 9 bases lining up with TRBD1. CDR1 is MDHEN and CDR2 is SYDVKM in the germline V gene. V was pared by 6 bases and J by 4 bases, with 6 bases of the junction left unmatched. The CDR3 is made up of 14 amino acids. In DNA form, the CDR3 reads TGTGCCAGCAGACCACAGGGGGCGCGCACTGAAGCTTTCTTT. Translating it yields CASRPQGARTEAFF.

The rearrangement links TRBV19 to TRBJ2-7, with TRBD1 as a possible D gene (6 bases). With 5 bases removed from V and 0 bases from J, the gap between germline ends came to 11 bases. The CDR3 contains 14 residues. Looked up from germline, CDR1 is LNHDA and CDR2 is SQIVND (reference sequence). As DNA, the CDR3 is TGTGCCAGTAGTGGACAGTCTTTCTCCTACGAGCAGTACTTC. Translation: CASSGQSFSYEQYF.

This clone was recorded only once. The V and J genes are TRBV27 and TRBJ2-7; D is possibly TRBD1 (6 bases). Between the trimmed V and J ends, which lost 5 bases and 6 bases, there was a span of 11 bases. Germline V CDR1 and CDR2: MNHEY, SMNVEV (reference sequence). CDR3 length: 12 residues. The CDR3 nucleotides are TGTGCCAGCAGTCCATCAGGGGCCGAGCAGTACTTC. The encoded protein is CASSPSGAEQYF.

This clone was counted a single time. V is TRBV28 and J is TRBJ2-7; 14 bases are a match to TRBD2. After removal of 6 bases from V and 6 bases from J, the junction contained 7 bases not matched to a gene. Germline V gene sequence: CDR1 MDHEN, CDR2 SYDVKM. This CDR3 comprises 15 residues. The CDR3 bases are TGTGCCAGCAGGAGAGGGACTAGCGGGAGTGTCGAGCAGTACTTC. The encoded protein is CASRRGTSGSVEQYF.

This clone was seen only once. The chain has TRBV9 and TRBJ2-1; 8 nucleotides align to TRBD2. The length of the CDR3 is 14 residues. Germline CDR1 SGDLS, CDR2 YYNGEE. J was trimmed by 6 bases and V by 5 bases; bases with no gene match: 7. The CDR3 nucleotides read TGTGCCAGCAGTTATATAGGGACTAGCAATGAGCAGTTCTTC. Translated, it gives CASSYIGTSNEQFF.

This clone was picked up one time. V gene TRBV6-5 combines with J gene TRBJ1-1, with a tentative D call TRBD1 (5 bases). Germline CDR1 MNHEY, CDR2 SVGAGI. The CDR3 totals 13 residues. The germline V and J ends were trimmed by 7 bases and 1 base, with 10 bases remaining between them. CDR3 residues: CASTGRQNTEAFF. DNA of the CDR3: TGTGCCAGCACGGGGCGTCAGAACACTGAAGCTTTCTTT.

The CDR3 coding sequence is TGCGCCAGCAGCCAAGAACCCGCCTTGACCTACACAGATACGCAGTATTTT. It yields the protein CASSQEPALTYTDTQYF. The chain recombines TRBV4-3 with TRBJ2-3; D gene ambiguous. V was shortened by 0 bases and J by 2 bases, with 15 bases between the two germline ends. Germline V lookup: CDR1 LGHNA, CDR2 YSLEER. CDR3 length: 17 amino acids.

The chain's CDR3 is CASTGTSNTEAFF. DNA for the CDR3: TGTGCCAGCACCGGGACTTCAAACACTGAAGCTTTCTTT. V gene TRBV12-3 or TRBV12-4 combines with J gene TRBJ1-1; TRBD1 is a possible D gene (5 bases). V gave up 7 bases and J gave up 2 bases, with 11 bases separating them. This CDR3 is built from 13 residues.

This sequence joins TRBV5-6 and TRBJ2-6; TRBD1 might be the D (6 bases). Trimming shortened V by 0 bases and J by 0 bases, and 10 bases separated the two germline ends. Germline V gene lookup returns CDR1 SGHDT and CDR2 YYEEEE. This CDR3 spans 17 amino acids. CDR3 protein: CASSLEQGVSGANVLTF. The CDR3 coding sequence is TGTGCCAGCAGCTTGGAACAGGGTGTCTCTGGGGCCAACGTCCTGACTTTC.

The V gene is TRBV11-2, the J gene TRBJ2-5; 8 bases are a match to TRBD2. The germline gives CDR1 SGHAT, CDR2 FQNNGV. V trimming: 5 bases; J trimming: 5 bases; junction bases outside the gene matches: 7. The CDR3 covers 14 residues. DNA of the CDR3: TGTGCCAGCAGCCTCGGGACTAGGGTGGAGACCCAGTACTTC. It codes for CASSLGTRVETQYF.

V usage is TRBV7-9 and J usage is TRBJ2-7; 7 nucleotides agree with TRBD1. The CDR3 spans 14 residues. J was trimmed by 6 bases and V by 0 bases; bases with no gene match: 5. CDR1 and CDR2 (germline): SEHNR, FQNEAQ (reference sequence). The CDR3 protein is CASSLAEAGGEQYF. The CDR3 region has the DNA TGTGCCAGCAGCTTAGCGGAGGCAGGGGGCGAGCAGTACTTC. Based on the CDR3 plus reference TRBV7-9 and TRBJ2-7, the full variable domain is DTGVSQNPRHKITKRGQNVTFRCDPISEHNRLYWYRQTLGQGPEFLTYFQNEAQLEKSRLLSDRFSAERPKGSFSTLEIQRTEQGDSAMYLCASSLAEAGGEQYFGPGTRLTVT.

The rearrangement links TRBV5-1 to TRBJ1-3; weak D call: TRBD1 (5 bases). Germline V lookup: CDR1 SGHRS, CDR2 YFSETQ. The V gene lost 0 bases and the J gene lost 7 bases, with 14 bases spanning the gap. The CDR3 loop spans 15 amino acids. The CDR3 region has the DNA TGCGCCAGCAGCTTGGCAGGGCCCCCAGCGAACACCATATATTTT. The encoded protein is CASSLAGPPANTIYF.

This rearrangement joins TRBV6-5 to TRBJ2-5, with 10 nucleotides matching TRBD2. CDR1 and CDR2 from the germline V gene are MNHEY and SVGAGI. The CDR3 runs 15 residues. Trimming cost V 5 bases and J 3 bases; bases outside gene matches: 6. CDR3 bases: TGTGCCAGCAGTCGAACCCTAGCGGGGGAAGAGACCCAGTACTTC. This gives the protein CASSRTLAGEETQYF.

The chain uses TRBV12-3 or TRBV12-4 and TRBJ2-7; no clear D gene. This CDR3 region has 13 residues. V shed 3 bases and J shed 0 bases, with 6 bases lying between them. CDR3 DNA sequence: TGTGCCAGCAGTTTCCTAGACTCCTACGAGCAGTACTTC. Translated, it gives CASSFLDSYEQYF.